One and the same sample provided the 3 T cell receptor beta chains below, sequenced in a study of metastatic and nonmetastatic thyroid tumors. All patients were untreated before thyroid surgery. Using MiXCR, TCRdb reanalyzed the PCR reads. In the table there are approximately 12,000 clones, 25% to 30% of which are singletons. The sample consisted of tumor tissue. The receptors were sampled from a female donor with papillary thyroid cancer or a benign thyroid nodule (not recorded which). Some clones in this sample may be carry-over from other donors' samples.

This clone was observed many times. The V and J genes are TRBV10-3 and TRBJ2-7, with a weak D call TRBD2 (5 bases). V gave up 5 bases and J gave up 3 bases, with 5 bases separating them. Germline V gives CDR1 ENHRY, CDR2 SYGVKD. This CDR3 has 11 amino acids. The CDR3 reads CAISRDYEQYF. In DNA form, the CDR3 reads TGTGCCATCAGTCGGGACTACGAGCAGTACTTC.

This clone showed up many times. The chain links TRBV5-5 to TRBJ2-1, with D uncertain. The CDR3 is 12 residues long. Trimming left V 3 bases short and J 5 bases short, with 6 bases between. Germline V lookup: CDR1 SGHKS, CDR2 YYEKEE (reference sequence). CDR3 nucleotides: TGTGCCAGCAGCTATTCCAACAATGAGCAGTTCTTC. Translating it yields CASSYSNNEQFF.

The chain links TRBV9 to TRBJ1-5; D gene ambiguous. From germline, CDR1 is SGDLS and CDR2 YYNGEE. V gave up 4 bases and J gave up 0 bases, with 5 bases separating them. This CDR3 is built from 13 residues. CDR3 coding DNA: TGTGCCAGCAGCCCCCATAGCAATCAGCCCCAGCATTTT. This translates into CASSPHSNQPQHF.